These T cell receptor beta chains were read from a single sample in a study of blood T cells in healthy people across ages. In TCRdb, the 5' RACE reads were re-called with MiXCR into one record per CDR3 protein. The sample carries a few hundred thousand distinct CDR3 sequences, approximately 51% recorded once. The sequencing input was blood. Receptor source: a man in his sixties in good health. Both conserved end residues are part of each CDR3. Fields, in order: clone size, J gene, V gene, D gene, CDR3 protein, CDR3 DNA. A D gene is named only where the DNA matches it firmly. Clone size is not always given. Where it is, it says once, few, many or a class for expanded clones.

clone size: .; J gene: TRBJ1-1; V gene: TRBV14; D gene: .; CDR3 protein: CASSQGPITPTEAFF; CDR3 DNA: TGTGCCAGCAGCCAAGGGCCCATTACGCCCACTGAAGCTTTCTTT
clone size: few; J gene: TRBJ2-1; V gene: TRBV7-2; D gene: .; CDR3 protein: CASSLRRIYNEQFF; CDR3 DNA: TGTGCCAGCAGCTTACGACGGATTTACAATGAGCAGTTCTTC
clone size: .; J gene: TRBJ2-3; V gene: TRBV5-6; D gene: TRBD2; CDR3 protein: CASSSTGGDSTDTQYF; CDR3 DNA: TGTGCCAGCAGCTCCACCGGGGGGGATTCCACAGATACGCAGTATTTT
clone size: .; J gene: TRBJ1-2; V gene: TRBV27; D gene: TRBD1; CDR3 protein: CASSTRQGSYTF; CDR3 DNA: TGTGCCAGCAGTACTAGACAGGGCAGCTACACCTTC
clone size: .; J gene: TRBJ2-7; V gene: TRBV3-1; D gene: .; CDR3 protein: CASSQEPGLTYEQYF; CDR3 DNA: TGTGCCAGCAGCCAGGAGCCTGGACTTACCTACGAGCAGTACTTC
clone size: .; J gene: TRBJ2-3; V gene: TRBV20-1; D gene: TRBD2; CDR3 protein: CSARPVRRESTDTQYF; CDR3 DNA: TGCAGTGCTAGGCCTGTACGGCGGGAGTCCACAGATACGCAGTATTTT
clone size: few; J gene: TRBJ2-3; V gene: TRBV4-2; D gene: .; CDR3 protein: CASSLGLTQDTQYF; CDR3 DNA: TGTGCCAGCAGCCTGGGACTTACACAGGATACGCAGTATTTT
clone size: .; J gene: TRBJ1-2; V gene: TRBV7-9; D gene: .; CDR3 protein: CASSPSRGENYGYTF; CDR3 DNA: TGTGCCAGCAGCCCTAGTCGGGGCGAGAACTATGGCTACACCTTC
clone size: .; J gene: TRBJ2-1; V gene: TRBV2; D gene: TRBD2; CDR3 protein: CASTTSGPEQFF; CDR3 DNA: TGTGCCAGCACCACTAGCGGTCCTGAGCAGTTCTTC
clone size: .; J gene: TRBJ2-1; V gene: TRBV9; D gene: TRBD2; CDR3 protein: CASSALTSGRYNEQFF; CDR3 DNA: TGTGCCAGCAGCGCCCTGACTAGCGGGCGTTACAATGAGCAGTTCTTC
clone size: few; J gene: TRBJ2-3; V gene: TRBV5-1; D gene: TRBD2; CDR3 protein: CASSLSASGVSTDTQYF; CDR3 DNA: TGCGCCAGCAGCTTGTCGGCTAGCGGGGTCAGCACAGATACGCAGTATTTT
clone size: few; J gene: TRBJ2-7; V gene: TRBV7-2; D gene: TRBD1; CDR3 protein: CASSSDRVSSYEQYF; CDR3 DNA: TGTGCCAGCAGCTCGGACAGGGTCAGCTCCTACGAGCAGTACTTC
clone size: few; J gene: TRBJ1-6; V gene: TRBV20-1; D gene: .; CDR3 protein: CSARAQGTPNSPLHF; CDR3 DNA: TGCAGTGCTAGAGCCCAAGGGACCCCCAATTCACCCCTCCACTTT
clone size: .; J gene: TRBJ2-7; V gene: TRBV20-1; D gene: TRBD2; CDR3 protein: CSARPVAGSFYEQYF; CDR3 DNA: TGCAGTGCTAGGCCGGTAGCGGGGAGCTTCTACGAGCAGTACTTC
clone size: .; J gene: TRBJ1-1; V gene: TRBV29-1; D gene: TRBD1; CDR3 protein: CSVEEGGGWTEAFF; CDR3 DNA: TGCAGCGTTGAAGAAGGAGGGGGCTGGACTGAAGCTTTCTTT
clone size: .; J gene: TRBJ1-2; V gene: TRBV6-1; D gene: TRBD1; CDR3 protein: CASSSTDRQNYGYTF; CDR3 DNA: TGTGCCAGCAGTTCGACGGACAGGCAGAACTATGGCTACACCTTC
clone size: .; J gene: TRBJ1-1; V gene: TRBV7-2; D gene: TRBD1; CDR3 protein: CASSATGGVTEAFF; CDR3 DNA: TGTGCCAGCAGTGCTACAGGGGGCGTCACTGAAGCTTTCTTT
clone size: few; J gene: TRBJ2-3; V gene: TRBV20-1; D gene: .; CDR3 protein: CSARGMRGRTDTQYF; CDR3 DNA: TGCAGTGCTAGGGGGATGCGGGGGCGCACAGATACGCAGTATTTT
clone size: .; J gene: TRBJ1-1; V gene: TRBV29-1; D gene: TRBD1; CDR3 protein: CSVARGANTEAFF; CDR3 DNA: TGCAGCGTAGCCAGGGGGGCGAACACTGAAGCTTTCTTT
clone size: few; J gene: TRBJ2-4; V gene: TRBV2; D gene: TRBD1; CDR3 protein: CASSSVGQGASIQYF; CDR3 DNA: TGTGCCAGCAGCAGTGTTGGGCAGGGGGCGAGCATTCAGTACTTC
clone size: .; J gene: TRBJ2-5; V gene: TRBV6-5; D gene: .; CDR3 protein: CASNSPYSEQYF; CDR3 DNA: TGTGCCAGCAACTCACCTTACAGTGAGCAGTACTTC
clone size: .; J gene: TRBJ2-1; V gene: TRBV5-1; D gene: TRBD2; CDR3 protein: CASRSSWGGAGNEQFF; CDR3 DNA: TGCGCCAGCAGATCCTCCTGGGGGGGAGCTGGCAATGAGCAGTTCTTC
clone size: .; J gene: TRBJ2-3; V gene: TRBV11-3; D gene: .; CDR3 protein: CASSLASPDTQYF; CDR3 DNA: TGTGCCAGCAGCTTAGCATCGCCAGATACGCAGTATTTT
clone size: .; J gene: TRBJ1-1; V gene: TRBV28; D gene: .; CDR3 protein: CASRKGGANTEAFF; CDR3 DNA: TGTGCCAGCAGGAAAGGGGGGGCGAACACTGAAGCTTTCTTT
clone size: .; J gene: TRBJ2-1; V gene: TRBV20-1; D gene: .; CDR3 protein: CSAPQGQTSTDTQFF; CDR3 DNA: TGCAGTGCGCCACAGGGGCAAACTAGCACAGATACGCAGTTCTTC
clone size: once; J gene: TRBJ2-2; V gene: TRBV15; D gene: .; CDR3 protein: CATSRDRRDLGSNTGELFF; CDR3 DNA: TGTGCCACCAGCAGAGATCGCCGCGATCTAGGGTCGAACACCGGGGAGCTGTTTTTT
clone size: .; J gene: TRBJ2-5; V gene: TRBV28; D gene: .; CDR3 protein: CASRQWGEETQYF; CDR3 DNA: TGTGCCAGCAGACAGTGGGGAGAAGAGACCCAGTACTTC
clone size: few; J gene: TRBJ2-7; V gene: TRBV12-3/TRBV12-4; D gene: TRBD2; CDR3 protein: CASRPGLAAAYEQYF; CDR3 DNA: TGTGCCAGCAGGCCGGGACTAGCGGCTGCCTACGAGCAGTACTTC
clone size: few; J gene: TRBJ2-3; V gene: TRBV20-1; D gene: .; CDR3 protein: CSARDSPGLTSKQYF; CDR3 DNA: TGCAGTGCTAGAGATTCCCCGGGTTTAACGTCTAAGCAGTATTTT
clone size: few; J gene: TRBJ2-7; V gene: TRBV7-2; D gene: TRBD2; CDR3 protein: CASSSPGTSGRSEQYF; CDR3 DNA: TGTGCCAGCAGCTCCCCCGGGACTAGCGGGAGAAGCGAGCAGTACTTC
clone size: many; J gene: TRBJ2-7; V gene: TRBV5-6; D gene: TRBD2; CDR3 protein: CASSQPGLGYEQYF; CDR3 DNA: TGTGCCAGCAGCCAGCCGGGACTAGGCTACGAGCAGTACTTC
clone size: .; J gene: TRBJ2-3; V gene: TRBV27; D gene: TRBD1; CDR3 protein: CASSLGTGGGDTQYF; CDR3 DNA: TGTGCCAGCAGTTTAGGGACAGGGGGCGGAGATACGCAGTATTTT
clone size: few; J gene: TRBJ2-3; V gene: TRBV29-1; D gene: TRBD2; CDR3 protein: CSVEVRLAADTQYF; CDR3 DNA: TGCAGCGTTGAGGTTCGACTAGCCGCAGATACGCAGTATTTT
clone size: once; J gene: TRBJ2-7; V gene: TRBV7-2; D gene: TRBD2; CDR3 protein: CASSSTSGRFSEQYF; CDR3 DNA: TGTGCCAGCAGCTCCACTAGCGGGAGATTCAGCGAGCAGTACTTC
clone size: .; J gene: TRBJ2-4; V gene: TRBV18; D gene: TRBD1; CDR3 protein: CASSPGTGVYDIQYF; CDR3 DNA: TGTGCCAGCTCACCCGGGACAGGGGTATATGACATTCAGTACTTC
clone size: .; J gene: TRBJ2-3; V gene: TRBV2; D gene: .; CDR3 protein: CTSSELATDTQYF; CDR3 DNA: TGTACCAGCAGTGAGCTAGCGACAGATACGCAGTATTTT
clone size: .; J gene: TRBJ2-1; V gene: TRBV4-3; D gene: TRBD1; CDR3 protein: CASSQDRGQDPNNEQFF; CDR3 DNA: TGCGCCAGCAGCCAAGATCGAGGACAGGATCCGAACAATGAGCAGTTCTTC
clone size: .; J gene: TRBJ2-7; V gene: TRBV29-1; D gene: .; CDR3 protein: CSVEATPGEQYF; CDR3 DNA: TGCAGCGTTGAGGCGACACCGGGGGAGCAGTACTTC
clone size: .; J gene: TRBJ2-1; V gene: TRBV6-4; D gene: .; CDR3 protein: CASSDGNRYNEQFF; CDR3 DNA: TGTGCCAGCAGTGACGGCAACCGTTACAATGAGCAGTTCTTC
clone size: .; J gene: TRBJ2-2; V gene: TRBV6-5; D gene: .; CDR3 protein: CASSRGGGTGELFF; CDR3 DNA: TGTGCCAGCAGTCGGGGAGGAGGCACCGGGGAGCTGTTTTTT
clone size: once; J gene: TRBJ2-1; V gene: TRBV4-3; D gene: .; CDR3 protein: CASSPEMLGSYNEQFF; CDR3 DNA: TGCGCCAGCAGCCCCGAGATGCTGGGGTCCTACAATGAGCAGTTCTTC
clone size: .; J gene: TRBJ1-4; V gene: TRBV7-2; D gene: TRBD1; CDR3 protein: CASSLGTGGGEKLFF; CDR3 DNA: TGTGCCAGCAGCCTCGGGACAGGGGGCGGTGAAAAACTGTTTTTT
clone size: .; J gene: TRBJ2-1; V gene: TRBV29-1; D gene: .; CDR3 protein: CSVELDSYEQFF; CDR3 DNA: TGCAGCGTTGAACTCGACAGTTACGAGCAGTTCTTC
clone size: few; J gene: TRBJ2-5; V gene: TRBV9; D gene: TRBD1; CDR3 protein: CASSVGTTGGETQYF; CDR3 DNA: TGTGCCAGCAGCGTAGGGACTACAGGGGGAGAGACCCAGTACTTC
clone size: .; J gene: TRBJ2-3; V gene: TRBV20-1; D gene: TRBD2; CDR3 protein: CSASFSGDLTDTQYF; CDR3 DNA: TGCAGTGCTAGTTTCAGCGGGGACCTCACAGATACGCAGTATTTT
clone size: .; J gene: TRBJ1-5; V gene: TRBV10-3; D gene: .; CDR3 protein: CAISEGGNQPQHF; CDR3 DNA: TGTGCCATCAGTGAGGGGGGGAATCAGCCCCAGCATTTT
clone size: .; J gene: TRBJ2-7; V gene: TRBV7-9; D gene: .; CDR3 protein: CASSLGCRGENDEQYF; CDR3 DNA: TGTGCCAGCAGCTTAGGATGCAGGGGAGAGAACGACGAGCAGTACTTC
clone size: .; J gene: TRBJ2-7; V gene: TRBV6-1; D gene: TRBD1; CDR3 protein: CASRRASGQGSEQYF; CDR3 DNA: TGTGCCAGCAGGCGAGCGTCGGGACAGGGGAGCGAGCAGTACTTC
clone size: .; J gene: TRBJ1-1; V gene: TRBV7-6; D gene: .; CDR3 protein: CASSFRDRSEAFF; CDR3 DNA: TGTGCCAGCAGCTTCAGGGATAGGTCTGAAGCTTTCTTT
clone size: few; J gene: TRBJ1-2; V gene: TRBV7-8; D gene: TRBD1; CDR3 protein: CASSAGQGDYGYTF; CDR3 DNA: TGTGCCAGCAGTGCGGGACAGGGGGACTATGGCTACACCTTC
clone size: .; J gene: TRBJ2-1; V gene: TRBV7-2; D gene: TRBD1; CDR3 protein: CASRPDRGGRDEQFF; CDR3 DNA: TGTGCCAGCAGACCTGACAGGGGTGGTAGGGATGAGCAGTTCTTC
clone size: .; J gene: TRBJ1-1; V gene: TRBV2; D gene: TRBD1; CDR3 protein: CASTRDRGAEAFF; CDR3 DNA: TGTGCCAGCACCCGGGACAGGGGGGCTGAAGCTTTCTTT
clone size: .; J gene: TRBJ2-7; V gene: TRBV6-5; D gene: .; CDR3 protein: CASSYSETRNNEQYF; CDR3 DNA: TGTGCCAGCAGTTATTCTGAGACTAGAAACAATGAGCAGTACTTC
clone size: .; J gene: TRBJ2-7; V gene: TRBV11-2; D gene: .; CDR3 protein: CASSDPGQGLPYEQYF; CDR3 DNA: TGTGCCAGCAGCGACCCCGGACAGGGACTACCCTACGAGCAGTACTTC
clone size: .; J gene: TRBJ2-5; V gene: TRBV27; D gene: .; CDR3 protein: CASSHQALVYQETQYF; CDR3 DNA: TGTGCCAGCAGTCATCAGGCCCTCGTGTACCAAGAGACCCAGTACTTC